This T cell receptor beta chain was captured in a study of CD8 T cells in ankylosing spondylitis. General observations from the study: Characteristic, it appeared, of ankylosing spondylitis blood was a TCR beta motif of about eight highly homologous variants.

Quantitative 5'-RACE with molecular barcodes generated TCR beta libraries. One entry per CDR3 protein, called by TCRdb with MiXCR from the 5' RACE reads. The top ten hold about 0.92% of the sample, which has 450,000 or so distinct CDR3 sequences, roughly 26% seen once. CDR3 size: 12 residues. Germline loops: CDR1 SGHRS, CDR2 YFSETQ. Trimming removed 1 base from V and 8 bases from J, with 4 bases in between. On this clonotype itself: What it binds is not known.

This sequence was found in a male donor with ankylosing spondylitis. The sample comprised blood, either unsorted or a sorted T cell fraction (not recorded which). The V gene is TRBV5-1, the J gene TRBJ1-6; no reliable D call. The CDR3 reads CASSLNDSPLHF. CDR3 in DNA: TGCGCCAGCAGCTTGAACGATTCACCCCTCCACTTT.